Following are 5 T cell receptor beta chains from one sample sequenced in a study of OX40 agonist ivuxolimab in advanced cancers. Libraries were prepared by immunoSEQ multiplex PCR; TCRdb keeps only in-frame clonotypes and omits some of them. In the table there are tens of thousands of clones, roughly 86% of which are singletons. The sequenced sample was CD4+ or CD8+ T cells sorted from blood, obtained in a trial of the OX40 agonist ivuxolimab. The source is an adult with an advanced solid tumor such as melanoma, head and neck, liver or kidney cancer.

The chain links TRBV5-4 to TRBJ2-7, with D maybe TRBD1 (5 bases). The CDR3 length is 15 residues. The germline V gene encodes CDR1 SGHNT and CDR2 YYREEE (reference sequence). The V end lost 4 bases, the J end lost 4 bases, and 18 bases lay between the germline ends. This CDR3 reads CASSGQGTLRYEQYF. The CDR3 DNA sequence: TGTGCCAGCAGCGGGCAGGGTACTCTTAGGTACGAGCAGTACTTC.

The chain uses TRBV5-1 and TRBJ2-5; D could derive from TRBD1 or TRBD2 (5 bases each). Germline V gene lookup returns CDR1 SGHRS and CDR2 YFSETQ. The CDR3 spans 14 residues. Trimming stripped 0 bases from V and 4 bases from J, with 10 bases between. The CDR3: CASSLGTGGETQYF. As DNA, the CDR3 is TGCGCCAGCAGCTTGGGGACTGGGGGAGAGACCCAGTACTTC.

The chain uses TRBV6-5 and TRBJ1-2; D gene unclear. This CDR3 spans 12 amino acids. Germline CDR1 and CDR2: MNHEY and SVGAGI. Trimming left V 2 bases short and J 6 bases short, with 7 bases between. The CDR3 loop reads CASSYPTNGYTF. The CDR3 region has the DNA TGTGCCAGCAGTTACCCGACTAATGGCTACACCTTC.

The genes are TRBV28 and TRBJ1-3, with a tentative D call TRBD1 (5 bases). This CDR3 is 14 amino acids long. Germline V gene lookup returns CDR1 MDHEN and CDR2 SYDVKM. V lost 5 bases and J 0 bases, leaving 8 bases between the germline ends. The CDR3 reads CASSTGHSGNTIYF. The CDR3 DNA is TGTGCCAGCAGTACAGGCCACTCTGGAAACACCATATATTTT.

The chain has TRBV28 and TRBJ1-1, with a weak D call TRBD1 (6 bases). The length of the CDR3 is 11 residues. The germline V gene encodes CDR1 MDHEN and CDR2 SYDVKM. V lost 6 bases, J lost 7 bases, and 9 bases lay in between. CDR3 sequence (DNA): TGTGCCAGCAGAACAGGGCATGAAGCTTTCTTT. Encoded protein: CASRTGHEAFF.